The 14 T cell receptor beta chains below come from one sample, sequenced in a study of CD8 T cells in Susac syndrome. The RNA, roughly 0.45 to 1 ug, was put through reverse transcription using random hexamers. MiXCR, run by TCRdb on the immunoSEQ multiplex PCR reads, gives a single entry per CDR3 protein. This sample has about 180,000 distinct CDR3 sequences, with around 94% found just once. Sample: CD4+ T cells from PBMCs. These receptors all stem from a human donor with Susac syndrome.

This clonotype was counted a single time. The chain uses TRBV19 and TRBJ1-5; the D gene is possibly TRBD1 (5 bases). V was shortened by 3 bases and J by 5 bases, with 17 bases between the two germline ends. The germline V gene encodes CDR1 LNHDA and CDR2 SQIVND (reference sequence). The CDR3 runs 16 residues. For the CDR3, the DNA is TGTGCCAGTAGTATTATTGGGGCAGGGATGCATCAGCCCCAGCATTTT. This translates into CASSIIGAGMHQPQHF. The full variable domain, completed using reference TRBV19 and TRBJ1-5, is DGGITQSPKYLFRKEGQNVTLSCEQNLNHDAMYWYRQDPGQGLRLIYYSQIVNDFQKGDIAEGYSVSREKKESFPLTVTSAQKNPTAFYLCASSIIGAGMHQPQHFGDGTRLSIL.

The chain is built from TRBV28 and TRBJ2-7; possible D gene TRBD2, 7 bases. Between the trimmed V and J ends, which lost 4 bases and 2 bases, there was a span of 21 bases. Germline-derived CDR1 and CDR2 are MDHEN and SYDVKM. The CDR3 is made up of 17 amino acids. The CDR3 loop reads CASSSKRDILLPYEQYF. The CDR3 DNA is TGTGCCAGCAGTTCAAAGCGGGACATCCTACTCCCCTACGAGCAGTACTTC.

This clonotype was picked up one time. The gene calls are TRBV12-3 or TRBV12-4 and TRBJ2-1, with a tentative D call TRBD1 (7 bases). Trimming pared 5 bases from V and 0 bases from J, leaving 14 bases between. The CDR3 sequence is 16 residues long. CDR3 region: CASSPQGGGSYNEQFF. CDR3 in DNA: TGTGCCAGCAGTCCCCAGGGGGGAGGCTCCTACAATGAGCAGTTCTTC.

This chain links TRBV20-1 with TRBJ2-7; weak D call: TRBD2 (6 bases). Germline CDR1 reads DFQATT; CDR2 reads SNEGSKA (reference sequence). Trimming stripped 1 base from V and 5 bases from J, with 9 bases between. The CDR3 totals 12 residues. The CDR3 region has the DNA TGCAGTGCTAGAGGGAGGGTTAACGAGCAGTACTTC. The encoded protein is CSARGRVNEQYF.

This rearrangement joins TRBV5-1 to TRBJ2-6, with unresolved D. The ends were cut back, 4 bases at V and 2 bases at J, with 13 bases in the middle. CDR1 and CDR2 from the germline V gene are SGHRS and YFSETQ. The CDR3 length is 16 residues. The CDR3 DNA follows: TGCGCCAGCAGCCCAGAATCGGTTGCTGGGGCCAACGTCCTGACTTTC. As protein: CASSPESVAGANVLTF.

The V call is TRBV29-1, the J call TRBJ1-1; no reliable D call. There are 11 residues in the CDR3. Trimming cost V 3 bases and J 1 base, with 3 bases left between them. Germline V gene data show CDR1 as SQVTM and CDR2 as ANQGSEA. CDR3: CSVETNTEAFF. DNA for the CDR3: TGCAGCGTTGAGACGAACACTGAAGCTTTCTTT.

The chain employs TRBV3-1 and TRBJ2-2; tentative D call: TRBD1 (6 bases). The CDR3 is made up of 14 amino acids. Trimming removed 5 bases from V and 5 bases from J, with 12 bases in between. The germline gives CDR1 LGHDT, CDR2 YNNKEL (reference sequence). The CDR3 coding sequence is TGTGCCAGCAGCGCCACAGGGCGGACCGGGGAGCTGTTTTTT. This encodes CASSATGRTGELFF.

The V and J genes are TRBV2 and TRBJ2-7; TRBD1 agrees at 9 bases. The CDR3 consists of 14 residues. Trimming removed 7 bases from V and 6 bases from J; junction bases left unmatched: 10. Germline V lookup: CDR1 SNHLY, CDR2 FYNNEI. This chain's CDR3 is CASTPGQGPTEQYF. In DNA form, the CDR3 reads TGTGCCAGCACCCCGGGACAGGGACCTACCGAGCAGTACTTC.

V usage is TRBV6-1 and J usage is TRBJ1-1, with 10 nucleotides matching TRBD1. The V gene end was trimmed by 4 bases and the J gene end by 4 bases; junction bases not matched to a gene: 0. The germline V gene has CDR1 MNHNS and CDR2 SASEGT. This CDR3 is 13 amino acids long. The CDR3: CASSGTGGTEAFF. The CDR3 coding sequence is TGTGCCAGCAGTGGGACAGGGGGCACTGAAGCTTTCTTT.

The rearrangement joins TRBV5-1 to TRBJ2-5, with 9 bases aligning to TRBD1. The junction had 7 bases not matched to a gene; V was cut back by 2 bases and J by 5 bases. CDR3 length equals 15 residues. Germline V gene data show CDR1 as SGHRS and CDR2 as YFSETQ. For the CDR3, the DNA is TGCGCCAGCAGCTTCCCCCGGGACAGGGACGAGACCCAGTACTTC. Amino acid sequence: CASSFPRDRDETQYF. The entire variable domain, with the rest obtained from reference TRBV5-1 and TRBJ2-5, is as follows: KAGVTQTPRYLIKTRGQQVTLSCSPISGHRSVSWYQQTPGQGLQFLFEYFSETQRNKGNFPGRFSGRQFSNSRSEMNVSTLELGDSALYLCASSFPRDRDETQYFGPGTRLLVL.

This rearrangement joins TRBV12-3 or TRBV12-4 to TRBJ2-7; maybe TRBD2 (6 bases). The CDR3 contains 15 residues. V was trimmed by 3 bases and J by 4 bases, leaving 16 bases between them. CDR3 loop: CASSFGAGNSYEQYF. The CDR3, as DNA: TGTGCCAGCAGTTTTGGCGCGGGGAACTCGTACGAGCAGTACTTC.

The chain has TRBV5-1 and TRBJ2-1; no firm D call. This CDR3 contains 14 residues. Between the trimmed V and J ends, which lost 5 bases and 0 bases, there was a span of 9 bases. The V gene's germline CDR1 is SGHRS and CDR2 YFSETQ. CDR3 coding DNA: TGCGCCAGCAGGGGCTCGAGCTCCTACAATGAGCAGTTCTTC. It yields the protein CASRGSSSYNEQFF.

The sample holds one count of this clonotype. The rearrangement links TRBV20-1 to TRBJ2-3; D is uncertain. The CDR3 consists of 15 residues. V lost 0 bases to trimming and J lost 2 bases, with 12 bases between them. CDR1 is DFQATT and CDR2 is SNEGSKA in the germline V gene (reference sequence). The CDR3 DNA reads as TGCAGTGCTAGAGATTTGCGAAATCCCACAGATACGCAGTATTTT. As protein: CSARDLRNPTDTQYF.

This chain uses TRBV30 with TRBJ1-1; D uncertain. Germline V gene lookup returns CDR1 GTSNPN and CDR2 SVGIG (reference sequence). The CDR3 contains 19 residues. Trimming left V 1 base short and J 1 base short, with 25 bases between. CDR3 DNA: TGTGCCTGGAGTGCCTCGCGGGTTATGCCCCGAACCTCGAACACTGAAGCTTTCTTT. Amino acids: CAWSASRVMPRTSNTEAFF.